These T cell receptor beta chains were read from a single sample in a study of OX40 agonist ivuxolimab in advanced cancers. TCRdb's copy holds only in-frame clones and misses some; the assay was immunoSEQ multiplex PCR. The sample includes around 73,000 clones, 90% of them seen just once. Sequencing was performed on CD4+ or CD8+ T cells sorted from blood, taken in a trial of the OX40 agonist ivuxolimab. These receptors all come from an adult with an advanced solid tumor such as melanoma, head and neck, liver or kidney cancer. The CDR3 runs from the conserved cysteine through the conserved F or W. Fields, in order: V gene, D gene, clone size, J gene, CDR3 DNA, CDR3 protein. A D gene is named only where the DNA matches it firmly. Size values are once, few and many counts, or a class for expanded clones, and some rows have none.

TRBV19	TRBD1	NA	TRBJ1-1	TGTGCCAGTAGTATAGATCCAGGGGGCCGGACTGAAGCTTTCTTT	CASSIDPGGRTEAFF
TRBV5-1	TRBD1	NA	TRBJ1-1	TGCGCCAGCCGAACAGGGGACGGGGATGAAGCTTTCTTT	CASRTGDGDEAFF
TRBV11-2	NA	NA	TRBJ2-7	TGTGCCAGCACGGACAGCACCTACGAGCAGTACTTC	CASTDSTYEQYF
TRBV5-4	TRBD2	NA	TRBJ2-7	TGTGCCAGCAGCTTTGGCGGGAGCTCCTACGAGCAGTACTTC	CASSFGGSSYEQYF
TRBV5-1	NA	NA	TRBJ2-7	TGCGCCAGCAGCGTCGTCCCCCGAAGGGACGAGCAGTACTTC	CASSVVPRRDEQYF
TRBV7-6	NA	NA	TRBJ2-4	TGTGCCAGCGCCGGGACCGGAAGCATTCAGTACTTC	CASAGTGSIQYF
TRBV5-1	TRBD2	NA	TRBJ2-2	TGCGCCAGCAGCGGGGGACTAGCGGTAACCGGGGAGCTGTTTTTT	CASSGGLAVTGELFF
TRBV4-1	NA	NA	TRBJ2-7	TGCGCCAGCAGCCAAGCCGTTAGGCTAGCGACGTACGAGCAGTACTTC	CASSQAVRLATYEQYF
TRBV11-2	NA	once	TRBJ1-1	TGTGCCAGCAGCTACGGCGGCACTGAAGCTTTCTTT	CASSYGGTEAFF
TRBV7-2	NA	NA	TRBJ1-2	TGTGCCAGCAGCTTAGGGCGGTTTAACTATGGCTACACCTTC	CASSLGRFNYGYTF
TRBV5-1	TRBD2	NA	TRBJ2-7	TGCGCCAGCAGTCCCACTAGCGGGGGAACCTACGAGCAGTACTTC	CASSPTSGGTYEQYF
TRBV4-1	NA	NA	TRBJ2-7	TGCGCCAGCAGCGAATACAGGGACAACTACGAGCAGTACTTC	CASSEYRDNYEQYF
TRBV27	NA	NA	TRBJ1-3	TGTGCCAGCAGTCCACTCGGGCCCTACTCTGGAAACACCATATATTTT	CASSPLGPYSGNTIYF
TRBV30	NA	NA	TRBJ2-2	TGTGCCTGGAGACCTGACCCGAACACCGGGGAGCTGTTTTTT	CAWRPDPNTGELFF
TRBV9	NA	NA	TRBJ1-1	TGTGCCAGCAGCGTAGCTAAGGGGGGTGTTTCGCACACTGAAGCTTTCTTT	CASSVAKGGVSHTEAFF
TRBV7-9	NA	NA	TRBJ2-7	TGTGCCAGCAGCCCACGGATCTACGAGCAGTACTTC	CASSPRIYEQYF
TRBV5-5	TRBD1	NA	TRBJ1-5	TGTGCCAGCAGTCAGGACAGGCACTCTCTTTTACCCCAGCATTTT	CASSQDRHSLLPQHF
TRBV9	NA	NA	TRBJ1-2	TGTGCCAGCAGCGTAGGGGGCTCCTATGGCTACACCTTC	CASSVGGSYGYTF
TRBV27	TRBD1	once	TRBJ2-7	TGTGCCAGCAGTTGGACAGGGATTTCCTACGAGCAGTACTTC	CASSWTGISYEQYF
TRBV7-9	NA	NA	TRBJ2-1	TGTGCCAGCAGCGCCCTGGCCGCGAGCTCCTACAATGAGCAGTTCTTC	CASSALAASSYNEQFF